The rows below give T cell receptor beta chains drawn from one sample of a study of T cell changes during pregnancy in multiple sclerosis. The assay was immunoSEQ multiplex PCR, and TCRdb's table has in-frame clones only and misses some. The profile shows roughly 87,000 clones, about 90% of them singletons. The sequencing used PBMCs, collected in the first trimester of pregnancy. The origin of the receptors is a female donor in good health, serving as a control in a pregnancy study. Some clones in this sample may be carry-over from other donors' samples. Both conserved end residues are part of each CDR3. The D gene is left open where the match is weak. Not every row has a clone size; where given, it reads once, few, many or a size class.

d_call j_call v_call cdr3_length clone_size cdr3_aa cdr3_nt
- TRBJ1-1 TRBV6-4 13 - CASSVRANTEAFF TGTGCCAGCAGTGTCAGGGCGAACACTGAAGCTTTCTTT
- TRBJ2-7 TRBV15 16 - CATSRGVNVRDYEQYF TGTGCCACCAGCAGAGGAGTAAATGTGAGGGACTACGAGCAGTACTTC
TRBD1 TRBJ2-5 TRBV15 15 - CATSRDRTGPETQYF TGTGCCACCAGCAGAGATCGGACAGGGCCAGAGACCCAGTACTTC
- TRBJ2-1 TRBV7-2 15 - CASSSDYFSYNEQFF TGTGCCAGCAGCTCTGACTACTTCTCCTACAATGAGCAGTTCTTC
- TRBJ1-1 TRBV20-1 10 few CSARSTEAFF TGCAGTGCTAGGAGCACTGAAGCTTTCTTT
TRBD1 TRBJ1-6 TRBV6-5 15 few CASSQGVGYNSPLHF TGTGCCAGCTCCCAGGGGGTTGGCTATAATTCACCCCTCCACTTT
- TRBJ2-4 TRBV7-2 16 - CASSLVSGAGENIQYF TGTGCCAGCAGCCTAGTTTCGGGAGCGGGCGAAAACATTCAGTACTTC
- TRBJ1-2 TRBV28 14 - CASTIAGQRYGYTF TGTGCCAGCACCATCGCTGGACAGCGCTATGGCTACACCTTC
- TRBJ2-1 TRBV6-4 13 - CASSASYYNEQFF TGTGCCAGCAGTGCAAGCTACTACAATGAGCAGTTCTTC
- TRBJ2-3 TRBV4-3 15 - CASSQEFKQTDTQYF TGCGCCAGCAGCCAAGAATTTAAACAGACAGATACGCAGTATTTT
TRBD2 TRBJ2-5 TRBV5-1 17 - CASSFPGLAGVRETQYF TGCGCCAGCAGCTTTCCGGGACTAGCGGGGGTGAGGGAGACCCAGTACTTC
- TRBJ2-3 TRBV21-1 16 - CASSKFLAGSTDTQYF TGTGCCAGCAGCAAATTCCTAGCGGGGAGCACAGATACGCAGTATTTT
TRBD1 TRBJ1-1 TRBV5-1 13 - CASSLGTGREAFF TGCGCCAGCAGCTTGGGGACAGGTCGTGAAGCTTTCTTT
TRBD1 TRBJ1-4 TRBV4-3 13 - CASSLGTGKKLFF TGCGCCAGCAGCCTTGGGACAGGGAAAAAACTGTTTTTT
- TRBJ1-3 TRBV28 17 - CASTSPGQMPSGNTIYF TGTGCCAGCACCTCACCGGGACAAATGCCATCTGGAAACACCATATATTTT
TRBD1 TRBJ1-5 TRBV5-6 17 - CASSLAGQGWSNQPQHF TGTGCCAGCAGCTTGGCGGGACAGGGATGGAGCAATCAGCCCCAGCATTTT
TRBD1 TRBJ2-1 TRBV30 14 - CAWSAGTAYNEQFF TGTGCCTGGAGCGCCGGGACAGCTTACAATGAGCAGTTCTTC
- TRBJ1-3 TRBV28 17 - CASSPGGRISSGNTIYF TGTGCCAGCAGTCCGGGGGGACGGATAAGCTCTGGAAACACCATATATTTT
- TRBJ1-4 TRBV7-8 17 - CASSSRWGKDRTEKLFF TGTGCCAGCAGCTCGAGGTGGGGGAAGGACAGAACCGAAAAACTGTTTTTT
- TRBJ1-2 TRBV28 12 once CATTGNNYGYTF TGTGCCACCACAGGGAATAACTATGGCTACACCTTC
TRBD2 TRBJ2-1 TRBV9 15 - CASSSGVAGVGEQFF TGTGCCAGCAGCTCCGGGGTAGCGGGAGTGGGGGAGCAGTTCTTC
TRBD1 TRBJ1-4 TRBV7-9 16 - CASSLGTGATNEKLFF TGTGCCAGCAGCTTAGGGACAGGCGCAACTAATGAAAAACTGTTTTTT
TRBD1 TRBJ2-2 TRBV5-4 15 - CASSVGQGHTGELFF TGTGCCAGCAGCGTCGGACAGGGGCATACCGGGGAGCTGTTTTTT
TRBD1 TRBJ1-2 TRBV5-1 14 - CASHAGTVNYGYTF TGCGCCAGCCATGCCGGGACAGTCAACTATGGCTACACCTTC
TRBD2 TRBJ2-1 TRBV5-1 15 once CASSFGTSGYNEQFF TGCGCCAGCAGCTTCGGGACTAGCGGTTACAATGAGCAGTTCTTC
TRBD1 TRBJ2-3 TRBV6-1 14 - CASVDRGRTDTQYF TGTGCCAGCGTCGACAGGGGGCGGACAGATACGCAGTATTTT
TRBD1 TRBJ1-1 TRBV6-4 16 - CASSAGQGGPRAEAFF TGTGCCAGCAGCGCGGGACAGGGGGGCCCCCGGGCTGAAGCTTTCTTT
- TRBJ2-7 TRBV28 16 - CASSYLGAGSRGEQYF TGTGCCAGCAGTTATTTGGGGGCAGGGTCCCGGGGCGAGCAGTACTTC
TRBD1 TRBJ1-5 TRBV19 20 - CASSTEITGGRWASNQPQHF TGTGCCAGTAGTACGGAGATAACAGGGGGCAGGTGGGCTAGCAATCAGCCCCAGCATTTT
- TRBJ1-4 TRBV5-6 16 - CASSLKTGLGGEKLFF TGTGCCAGCAGCCTTAAAACAGGGCTAGGAGGTGAAAAACTGTTTTTT
TRBD1 TRBJ1-6 TRBV28 13 - CASIGRGNSPLHF TGTGCCAGCATTGGCAGGGGGAATTCACCCCTCCACTTT
TRBD1 TRBJ2-5 TRBV2 13 - CASRDTGVETQYF TGTGCCAGCAGGGATACAGGGGTGGAGACCCAGTACTTC
TRBD2 TRBJ2-5 TRBV10-2 14 - CASGVGSGIETQYF TGCGCCAGCGGGGTTGGGAGCGGGATTGAGACCCAGTACTTC
- TRBJ2-1 TRBV4-1 14 - CASSPVVRANEQFF TGCGCCAGCAGCCCAGTGGTGAGGGCGAATGAGCAGTTCTTC
- TRBJ1-4 TRBV15 16 - CATSRDLVEGAGKLFF TGTGCCACCAGCAGAGATTTGGTGGAGGGAGCTGGAAAACTGTTTTTT
- TRBJ2-7 TRBV5-1 15 - CASSLDAGSSYEQYF TGCGCCAGCAGCTTGGACGCAGGAAGCTCCTACGAGCAGTACTTC
TRBD1 TRBJ2-5 TRBV27 18 few CASSLRTGRTFKLETQYF TGTGCCAGCAGTCTCAGGACAGGTAGGACCTTTAAGCTGGAGACCCAGTACTTC
TRBD2 TRBJ2-1 TRBV11-1 16 - CASSMGLAPPYNEQFF TGTGCCAGCAGCATGGGACTAGCGCCACCCTACAATGAGCAGTTCTTC
TRBD1 TRBJ2-7 TRBV15 14 - CATSRAGQDYEQYF TGTGCCACCAGCAGAGCCGGACAGGACTACGAGCAGTACTTC
- TRBJ2-5 TRBV25-1 14 few CASSTGHDLETQYF TGTGCCAGCAGTACGGGACACGACTTAGAGACCCAGTACTTC
TRBD2 TRBJ2-7 TRBV14 14 once CASSIAGGFHEQYF TGTGCCAGCAGCATAGCGGGGGGCTTCCACGAGCAGTACTTC
- TRBJ1-6 TRBV6-1 14 - CASIRGYSGSPLHF TGTGCCAGCATAAGAGGATATTCGGGATCACCCCTCCACTTT
- TRBJ1-3 TRBV7-7 15 - CASSLTNSSGNTIYF TGTGCTAGCAGCTTAACGAACAGTTCTGGAAACACCATATATTTT
TRBD1 TRBJ2-2 TRBV19 16 - CASSIEGQGVTGELFF TGTGCCAGTAGTATAGAGGGACAGGGGGTTACCGGGGAGCTGTTTTTT
- TRBJ2-2 TRBV30 13 - CAWGDFPTGELFF TGTGCCTGGGGGGACTTCCCTACCGGGGAGCTGTTTTTT
- TRBJ2-5 TRBV20-1 11 - CSGTTLEIQYF TGCAGTGGGACTACCCTAGAGATCCAGTACTTC
TRBD1 TRBJ1-1 TRBV5-1 17 few CASSTRTGTDMNTEAFF TGCGCCAGCAGCACGAGGACAGGAACAGATATGAACACTGAAGCTTTCTTT
- TRBJ1-1 TRBV14 15 - CASSQVLGGGALAFF TGTGCCAGCAGCCAAGTCCTTGGAGGGGGGGCGTTGGCTTTCTTT
- TRBJ2-3 TRBV7-8 14 - CASSPEGTTDTQYF TGTGCCAGCAGCCCGGAGGGCACGACGGATACGCAGTATTTT
TRBD2 TRBJ2-3 TRBV4-1 16 once CASSQVLAAWGDTQYF TGCGCCAGCAGCCAGGTCCTAGCGGCCTGGGGGGATACGCAGTATTTT
TRBD1 TRBJ2-7 TRBV28 16 - CASSSPGQGQREEQYF TGTGCCAGCAGTTCCCCTGGACAGGGACAGAGGGAAGAGCAGTACTTC